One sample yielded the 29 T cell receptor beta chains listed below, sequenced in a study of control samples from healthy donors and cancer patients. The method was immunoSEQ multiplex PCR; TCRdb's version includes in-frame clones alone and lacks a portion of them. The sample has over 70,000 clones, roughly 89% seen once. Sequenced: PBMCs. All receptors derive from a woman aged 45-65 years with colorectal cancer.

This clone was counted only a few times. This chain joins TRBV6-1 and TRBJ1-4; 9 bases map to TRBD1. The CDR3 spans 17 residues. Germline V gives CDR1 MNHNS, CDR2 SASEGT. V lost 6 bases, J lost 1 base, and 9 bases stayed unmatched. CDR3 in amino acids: CASREQGAEGTNEKLFF. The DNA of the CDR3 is TGTGCCAGCAGGGAACAGGGGGCCGAGGGAACTAATGAAAAACTGTTTTTT.

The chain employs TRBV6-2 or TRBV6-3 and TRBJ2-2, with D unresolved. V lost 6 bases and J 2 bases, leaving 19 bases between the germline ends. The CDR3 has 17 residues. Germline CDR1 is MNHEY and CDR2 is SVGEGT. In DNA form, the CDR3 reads TGTGCCAGCAGCCCCCCCCTAACGGTGAGAAACACCGGGGAGCTGTTTTTT. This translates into CASSPPLTVRNTGELFF.

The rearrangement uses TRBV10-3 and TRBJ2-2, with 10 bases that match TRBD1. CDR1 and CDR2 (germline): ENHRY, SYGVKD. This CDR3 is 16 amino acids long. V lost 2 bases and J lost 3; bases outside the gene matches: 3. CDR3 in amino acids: CAISEIGQGDTGELFF. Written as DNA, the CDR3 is TGTGCCATCAGTGAGATCGGACAGGGGGACACCGGGGAGCTGTTTTTT.

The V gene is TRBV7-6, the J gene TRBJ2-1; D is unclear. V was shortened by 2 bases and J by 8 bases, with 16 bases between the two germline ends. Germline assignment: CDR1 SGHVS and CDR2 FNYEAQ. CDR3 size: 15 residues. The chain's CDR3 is CASSLSDGWGYEQFF. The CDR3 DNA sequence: TGTGCCAGCAGCTTATCAGATGGGTGGGGATATGAGCAGTTCTTC.

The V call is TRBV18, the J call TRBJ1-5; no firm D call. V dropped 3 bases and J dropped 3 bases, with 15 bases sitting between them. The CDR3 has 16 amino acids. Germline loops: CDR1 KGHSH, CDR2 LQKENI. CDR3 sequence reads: CASSPGETATNQPQHF. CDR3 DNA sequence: TGTGCCAGCTCACCCGGAGAGACGGCAACCAATCAGCCCCAGCATTTT. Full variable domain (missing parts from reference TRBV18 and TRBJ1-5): NAGVMQNPRHLVRRRGQEARLRCSPMKGHSHVYWYRQLPEEGLKFMVYLQKENIIDESGMPKERFSAEFPKEGPSILRIQQVVRGDSAAYFCASSPGETATNQPQHFGDGTRLSIL.

The CDR3, as DNA: TGCAGCGCTCAACAGGGACCTAGCACAGATACGCAGTATTTT. Translated: CSAQQGPSTDTQYF. The V gene is TRBV29-1, the J gene TRBJ2-3; a possible D gene is TRBD1 (6 bases). The CDR3 spans 14 residues. Germline CDR1 and CDR2: SQVTM and ANQGSEA. Trimming cost V 7 bases and J 0 bases, with 14 bases left between them.

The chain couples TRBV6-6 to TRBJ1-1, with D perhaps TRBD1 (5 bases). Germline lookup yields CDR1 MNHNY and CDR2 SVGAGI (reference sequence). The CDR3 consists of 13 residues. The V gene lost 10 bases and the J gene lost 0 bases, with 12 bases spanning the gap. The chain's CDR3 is CATTTDMNTEAFF. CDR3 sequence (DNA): TGTGCCACCACGACAGACATGAACACTGAAGCTTTCTTT.

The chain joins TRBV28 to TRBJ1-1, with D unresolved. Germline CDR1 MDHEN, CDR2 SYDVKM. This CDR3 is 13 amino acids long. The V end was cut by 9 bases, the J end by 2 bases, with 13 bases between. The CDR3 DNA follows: TGTGCCAGTCTAATCGAGGGAAACACTGAAGCTTTCTTT. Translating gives CASLIEGNTEAFF.

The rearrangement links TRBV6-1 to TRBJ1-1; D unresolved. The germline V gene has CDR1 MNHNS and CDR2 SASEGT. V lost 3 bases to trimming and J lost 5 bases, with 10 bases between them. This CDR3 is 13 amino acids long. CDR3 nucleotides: TGTGCCAGCAGTGAGTCGACACTAACTGAAGCTTTCTTT. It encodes CASSESTLTEAFF.

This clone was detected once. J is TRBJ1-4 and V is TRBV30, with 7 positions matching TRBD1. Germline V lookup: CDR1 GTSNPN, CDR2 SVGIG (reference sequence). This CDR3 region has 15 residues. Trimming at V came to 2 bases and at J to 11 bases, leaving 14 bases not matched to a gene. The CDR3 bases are TGTGCCTGGAGTCCTAAAACAGGGGAGCTACAGAAACTGTTTTTT. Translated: CAWSPKTGELQKLFF.

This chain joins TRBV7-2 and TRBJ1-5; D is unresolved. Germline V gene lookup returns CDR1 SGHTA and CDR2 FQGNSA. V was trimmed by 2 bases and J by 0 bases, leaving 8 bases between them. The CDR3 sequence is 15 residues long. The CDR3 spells CASSLYWGSNQPQHF. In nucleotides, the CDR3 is TGTGCCAGCAGCTTATATTGGGGTAGCAATCAGCCCCAGCATTTT. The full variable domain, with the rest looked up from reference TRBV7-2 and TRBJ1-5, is GAGVSQSPSNKVTEKGKDVELRCDPISGHTALYWYRQSLGQGLEFLIYFQGNSAPDKSGLPSDRFSAERTGGSVSTLTIQRTQQEDSAVYLCASSLYWGSNQPQHFGDGTRLSIL.

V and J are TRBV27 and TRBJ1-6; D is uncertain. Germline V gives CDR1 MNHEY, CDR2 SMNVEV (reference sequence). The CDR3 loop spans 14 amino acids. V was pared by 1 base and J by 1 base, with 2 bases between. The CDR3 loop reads CASSLWSYNSPLHF. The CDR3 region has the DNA TGTGCCAGCAGTTTATGGTCCTATAATTCACCCCTCCACTTT.

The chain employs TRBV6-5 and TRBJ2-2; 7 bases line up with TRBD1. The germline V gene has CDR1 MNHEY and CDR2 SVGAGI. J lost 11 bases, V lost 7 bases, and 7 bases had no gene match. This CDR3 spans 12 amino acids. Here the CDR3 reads CASTHGTDELFF. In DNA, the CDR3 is TGTGCCAGCACGCATGGGACAGATGAGCTGTTTTTT.

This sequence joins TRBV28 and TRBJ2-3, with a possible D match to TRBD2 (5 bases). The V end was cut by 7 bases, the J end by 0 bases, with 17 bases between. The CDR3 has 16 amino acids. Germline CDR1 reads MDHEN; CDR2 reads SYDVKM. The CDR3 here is CASNNGGLRSTDTQYF. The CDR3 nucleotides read TGTGCCAGCAACAATGGAGGACTTCGCAGCACAGATACGCAGTATTTT. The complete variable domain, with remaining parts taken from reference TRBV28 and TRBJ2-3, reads DVKVTQSSRYLVKRTGEKVFLECVQDMDHENMFWYRQDPGLGLRLIYFSYDVKMKEKGDIPEGYSVSREKKERFSLILESASTNQTSMYLCASNNGGLRSTDTQYFGPGTRLTVL.

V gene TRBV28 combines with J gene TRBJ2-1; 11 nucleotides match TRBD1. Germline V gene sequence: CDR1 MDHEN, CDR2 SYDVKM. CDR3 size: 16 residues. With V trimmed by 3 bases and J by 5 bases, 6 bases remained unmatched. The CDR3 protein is CASSFDRTGGHNEQFF. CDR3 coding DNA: TGTGCCAGCAGTTTCGATAGGACAGGGGGCCACAATGAGCAGTTCTTC.

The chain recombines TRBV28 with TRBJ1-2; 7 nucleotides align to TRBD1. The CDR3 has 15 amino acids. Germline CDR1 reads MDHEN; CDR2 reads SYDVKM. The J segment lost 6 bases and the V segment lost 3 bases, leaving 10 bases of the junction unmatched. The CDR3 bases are TGTGCCAGCAGTTTCGTCACAGGGGCAGGTAATGGCTACACCTTC. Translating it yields CASSFVTGAGNGYTF.

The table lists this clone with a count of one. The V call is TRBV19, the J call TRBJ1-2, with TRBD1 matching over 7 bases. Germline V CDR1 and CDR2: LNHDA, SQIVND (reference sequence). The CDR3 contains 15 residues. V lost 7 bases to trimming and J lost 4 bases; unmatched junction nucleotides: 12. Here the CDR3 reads CASTPTGLYVYGYTF. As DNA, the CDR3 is TGTGCCAGTACCCCGACAGGGCTTTACGTCTATGGCTACACCTTC.

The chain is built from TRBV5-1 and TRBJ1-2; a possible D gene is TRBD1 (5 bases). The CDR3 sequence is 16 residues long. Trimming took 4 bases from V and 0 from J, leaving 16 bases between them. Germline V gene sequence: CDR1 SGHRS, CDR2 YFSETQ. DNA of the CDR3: TGCGCCAGCAGCCCTGGGACGGGGAGGACTAACTATGGCTACACCTTC. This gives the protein CASSPGTGRTNYGYTF.

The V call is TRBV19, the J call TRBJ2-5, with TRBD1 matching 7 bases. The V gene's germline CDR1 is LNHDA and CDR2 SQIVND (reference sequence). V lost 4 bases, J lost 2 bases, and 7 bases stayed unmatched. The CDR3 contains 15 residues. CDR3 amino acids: CASSRMTGNQETQYF. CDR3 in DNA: TGTGCCAGTAGTAGGATGACAGGGAATCAAGAGACCCAGTACTTC.

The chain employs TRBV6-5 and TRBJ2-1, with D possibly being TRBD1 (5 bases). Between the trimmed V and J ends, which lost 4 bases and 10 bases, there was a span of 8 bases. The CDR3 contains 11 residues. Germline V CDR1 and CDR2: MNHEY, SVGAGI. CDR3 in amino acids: CASSFTGEQFF. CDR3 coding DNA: TGTGCCAGCAGTTTCACAGGAGAGCAGTTCTTC.

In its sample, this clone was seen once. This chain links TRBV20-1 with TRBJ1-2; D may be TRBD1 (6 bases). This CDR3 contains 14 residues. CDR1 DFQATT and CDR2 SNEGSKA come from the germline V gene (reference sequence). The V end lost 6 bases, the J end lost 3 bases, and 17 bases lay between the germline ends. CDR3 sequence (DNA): TGCAGTGCCAGTCCAGGGGCGGATTACTATGGCTACACCTTC. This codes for CSASPGADYYGYTF.

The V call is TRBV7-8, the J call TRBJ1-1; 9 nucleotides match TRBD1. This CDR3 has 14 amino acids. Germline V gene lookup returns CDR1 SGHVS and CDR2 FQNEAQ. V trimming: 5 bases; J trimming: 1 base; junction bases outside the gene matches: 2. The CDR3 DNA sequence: TGTGCCAGCAGCCCGGGACAGGGGAACACTGAAGCTTTCTTT. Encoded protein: CASSPGQGNTEAFF.

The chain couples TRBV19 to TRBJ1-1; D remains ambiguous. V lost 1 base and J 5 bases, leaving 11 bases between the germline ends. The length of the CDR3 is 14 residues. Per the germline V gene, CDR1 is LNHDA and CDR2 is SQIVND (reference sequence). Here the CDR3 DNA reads TGTGCCAGTAGTATAGGCTCGGGGATGACTGAAGCTTTCTTT. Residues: CASSIGSGMTEAFF. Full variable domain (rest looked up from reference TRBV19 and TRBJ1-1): DGGITQSPKYLFRKEGQNVTLSCEQNLNHDAMYWYRQDPGQGLRLIYYSQIVNDFQKGDIAEGYSVSREKKESFPLTVTSAQKNPTAFYLCASSIGSGMTEAFFGQGTRLTVV.

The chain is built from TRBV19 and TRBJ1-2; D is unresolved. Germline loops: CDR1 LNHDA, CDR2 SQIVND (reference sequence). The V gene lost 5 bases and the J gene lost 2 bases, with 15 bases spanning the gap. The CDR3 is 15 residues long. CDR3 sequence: CASSPRAAPNYGYTF. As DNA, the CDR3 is TGTGCCAGTAGTCCCAGAGCAGCTCCAAACTATGGCTACACCTTC.

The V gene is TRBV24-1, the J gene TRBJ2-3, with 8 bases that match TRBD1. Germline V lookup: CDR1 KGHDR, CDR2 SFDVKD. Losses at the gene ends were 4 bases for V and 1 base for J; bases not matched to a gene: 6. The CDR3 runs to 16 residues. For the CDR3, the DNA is TGTGCCACCAGTGAGACACAGGGGGTCCGCACAGATACGCAGTATTTT. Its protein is CATSETQGVRTDTQYF.

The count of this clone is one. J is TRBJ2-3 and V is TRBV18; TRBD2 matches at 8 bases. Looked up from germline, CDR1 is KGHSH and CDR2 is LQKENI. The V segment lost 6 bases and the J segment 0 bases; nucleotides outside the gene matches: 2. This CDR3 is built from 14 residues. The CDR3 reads CASSGLASTDTQYF. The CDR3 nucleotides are TGTGCCAGCTCCGGACTAGCAAGCACAGATACGCAGTATTTT. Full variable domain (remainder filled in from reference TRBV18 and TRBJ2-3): NAGVMQNPRHLVRRRGQEARLRCSPMKGHSHVYWYRQLPEEGLKFMVYLQKENIIDESGMPKERFSAEFPKEGPSILRIQQVVRGDSAAYFCASSGLASTDTQYFGPGTRLTVL.

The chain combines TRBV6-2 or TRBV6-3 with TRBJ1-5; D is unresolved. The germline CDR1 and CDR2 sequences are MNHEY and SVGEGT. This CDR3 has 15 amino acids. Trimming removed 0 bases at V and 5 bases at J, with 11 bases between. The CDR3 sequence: CASSYSTGAHQPQHF. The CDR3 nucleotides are TGTGCCAGCAGTTACTCGACCGGAGCACATCAGCCCCAGCATTTT.

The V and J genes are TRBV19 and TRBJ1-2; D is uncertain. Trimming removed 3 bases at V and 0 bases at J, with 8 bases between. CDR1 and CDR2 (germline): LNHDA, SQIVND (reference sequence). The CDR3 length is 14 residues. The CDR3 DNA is TGTGCCAGTAGTATGAATCCGACTAACTATGGCTACACCTTC. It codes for CASSMNPTNYGYTF.

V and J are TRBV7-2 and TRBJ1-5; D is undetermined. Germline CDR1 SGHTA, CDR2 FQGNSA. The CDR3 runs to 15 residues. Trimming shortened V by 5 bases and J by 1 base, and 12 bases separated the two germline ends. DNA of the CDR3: TGTGCCAGCAGCGCGCGTGCCGGGAGCAATCAGCCCCAGCATTTT. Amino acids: CASSARAGSNQPQHF.